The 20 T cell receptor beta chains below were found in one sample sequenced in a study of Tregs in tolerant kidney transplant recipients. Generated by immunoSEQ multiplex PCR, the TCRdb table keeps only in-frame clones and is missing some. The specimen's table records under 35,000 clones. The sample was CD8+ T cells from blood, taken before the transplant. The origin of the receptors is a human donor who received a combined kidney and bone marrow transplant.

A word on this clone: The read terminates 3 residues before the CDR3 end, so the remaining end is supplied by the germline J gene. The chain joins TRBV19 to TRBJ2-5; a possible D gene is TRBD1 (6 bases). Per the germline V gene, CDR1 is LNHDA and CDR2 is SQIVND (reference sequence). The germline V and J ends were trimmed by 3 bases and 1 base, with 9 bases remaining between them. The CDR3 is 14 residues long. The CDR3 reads CASSISTGQETQYF. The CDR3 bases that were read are TGTGCCAGTAGTATCTCGACAGGCCAAGAGACC.

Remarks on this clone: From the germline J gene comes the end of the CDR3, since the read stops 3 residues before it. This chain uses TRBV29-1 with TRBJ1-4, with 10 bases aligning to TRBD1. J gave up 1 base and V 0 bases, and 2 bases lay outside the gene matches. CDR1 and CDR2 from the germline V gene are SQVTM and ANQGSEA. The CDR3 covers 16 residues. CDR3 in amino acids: CSVEDGDRGTNEKLFF. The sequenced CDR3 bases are TGCAGCGTTGAAGATGGGGACAGGGGAACTAATGAAAAA.

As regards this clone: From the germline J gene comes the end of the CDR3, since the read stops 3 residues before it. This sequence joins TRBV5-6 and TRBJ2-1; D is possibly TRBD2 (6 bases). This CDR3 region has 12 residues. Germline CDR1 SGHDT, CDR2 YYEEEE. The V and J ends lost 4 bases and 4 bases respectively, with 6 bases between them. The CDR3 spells CASSAGYNEQFF. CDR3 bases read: TGTGCCAGCAGCGCGGGGTACAATGAG.

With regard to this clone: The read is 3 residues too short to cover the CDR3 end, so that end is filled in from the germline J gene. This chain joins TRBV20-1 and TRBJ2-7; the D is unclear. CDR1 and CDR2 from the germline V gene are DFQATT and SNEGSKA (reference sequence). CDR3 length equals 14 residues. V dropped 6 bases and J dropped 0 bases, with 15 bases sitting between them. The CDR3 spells CSASTQDISYEQYF. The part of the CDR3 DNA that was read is TGCAGTGCGTCGACCCAAGACATCTCCTACGAG.

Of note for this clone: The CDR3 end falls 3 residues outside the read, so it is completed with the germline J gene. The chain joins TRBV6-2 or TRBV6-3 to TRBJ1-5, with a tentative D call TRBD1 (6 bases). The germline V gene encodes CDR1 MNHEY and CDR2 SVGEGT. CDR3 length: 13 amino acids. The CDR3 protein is CASTLDSCLPQHF. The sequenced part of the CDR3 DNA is TGTGCCAGCACCTTGGACAGCTGTCTACCC.

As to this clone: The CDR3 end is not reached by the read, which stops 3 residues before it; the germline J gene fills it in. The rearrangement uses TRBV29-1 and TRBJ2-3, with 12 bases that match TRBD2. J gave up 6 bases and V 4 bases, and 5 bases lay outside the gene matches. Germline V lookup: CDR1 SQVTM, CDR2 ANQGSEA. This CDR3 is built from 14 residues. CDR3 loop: CSVVPSGRGDTQYF. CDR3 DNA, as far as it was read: TGCAGCGTTGTCCCTAGCGGGAGGGGGGATACG.

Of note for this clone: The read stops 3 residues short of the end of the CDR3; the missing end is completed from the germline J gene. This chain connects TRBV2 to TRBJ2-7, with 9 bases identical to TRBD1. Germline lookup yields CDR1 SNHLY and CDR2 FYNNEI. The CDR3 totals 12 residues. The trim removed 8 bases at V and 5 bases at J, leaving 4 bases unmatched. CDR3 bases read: TGTGCCAGCCTGGGACAGGGCAACGAG. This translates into CASLGQGNE. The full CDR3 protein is CASLGQGNEQYF.

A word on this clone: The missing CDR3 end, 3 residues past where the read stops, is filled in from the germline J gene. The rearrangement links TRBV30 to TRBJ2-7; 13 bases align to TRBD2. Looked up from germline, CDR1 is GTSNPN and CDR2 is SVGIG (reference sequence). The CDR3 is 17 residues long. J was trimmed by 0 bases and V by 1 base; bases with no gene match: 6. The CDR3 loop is CAWSGVGTSGTSYEQYF. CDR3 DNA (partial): TGTGCCTGGAGTGGTGTAGGGACTAGCGGGACCTCCTACGAG.

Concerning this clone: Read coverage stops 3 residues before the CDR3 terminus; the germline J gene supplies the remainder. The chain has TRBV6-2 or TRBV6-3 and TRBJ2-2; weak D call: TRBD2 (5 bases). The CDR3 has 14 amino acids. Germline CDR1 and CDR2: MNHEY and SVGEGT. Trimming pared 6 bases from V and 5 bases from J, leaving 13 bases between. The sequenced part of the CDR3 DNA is TGTGCCAGCAGACACCGGGGTGGAACCGGGGAG. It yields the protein CASRHRGGTGE. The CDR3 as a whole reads CASRHRGGTGELFF.

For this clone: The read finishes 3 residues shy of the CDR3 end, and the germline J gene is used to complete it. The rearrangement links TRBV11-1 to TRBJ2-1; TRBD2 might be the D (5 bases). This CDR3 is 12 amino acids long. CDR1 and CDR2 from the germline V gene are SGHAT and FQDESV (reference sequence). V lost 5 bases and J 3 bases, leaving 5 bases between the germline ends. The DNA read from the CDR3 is TGTGCCAGCAGCGCGGGCTACAATGAG. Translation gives CASSAGYNE. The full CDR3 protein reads CASSAGYNEQFF.

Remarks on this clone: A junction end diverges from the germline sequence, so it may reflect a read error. The CDR3 loop is CASNPTGAYTEQFF. The DNA read from the CDR3 is TGTGCCAGCAATCCGACAGGGGCCTACACTGAG. The chain employs TRBV27 and TRBJ2-1; the match to TRBD1 covers 8 bases. The DNA ends 3 residues before the CDR3 does, and the rest of the CDR3 is filled in from the germline J gene. The CDR3 covers 14 residues. Per the germline V gene, CDR1 is MNHEY and CDR2 is SMNVEV (reference sequence).

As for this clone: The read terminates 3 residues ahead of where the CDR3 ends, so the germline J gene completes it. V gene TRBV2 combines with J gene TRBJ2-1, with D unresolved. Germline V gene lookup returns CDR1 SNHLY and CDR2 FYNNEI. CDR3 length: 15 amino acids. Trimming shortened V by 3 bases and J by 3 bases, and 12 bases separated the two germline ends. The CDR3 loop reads CASSDEQAGYNEQFF. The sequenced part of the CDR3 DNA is TGTGCCAGCAGTGATGAGCAGGCCGGCTACAATGAG.

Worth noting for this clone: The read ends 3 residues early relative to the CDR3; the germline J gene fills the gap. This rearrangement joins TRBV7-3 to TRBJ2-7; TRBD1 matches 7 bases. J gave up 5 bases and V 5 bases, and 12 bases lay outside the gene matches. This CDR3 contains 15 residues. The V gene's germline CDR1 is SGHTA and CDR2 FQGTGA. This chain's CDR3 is CASSIGPGQLNEQYF. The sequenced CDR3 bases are TGTGCCAGCAGCATAGGGCCGGGACAGTTGAACGAG.

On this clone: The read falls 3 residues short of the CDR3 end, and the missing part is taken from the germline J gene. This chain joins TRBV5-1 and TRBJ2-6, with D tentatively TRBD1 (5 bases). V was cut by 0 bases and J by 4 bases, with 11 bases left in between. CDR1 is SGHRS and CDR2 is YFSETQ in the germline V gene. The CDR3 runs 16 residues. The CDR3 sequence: CASSLAWGEGANVLTF. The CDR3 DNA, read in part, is TGCGCCAGCAGCTTGGCCTGGGGCGAAGGGGCCAACGTC.

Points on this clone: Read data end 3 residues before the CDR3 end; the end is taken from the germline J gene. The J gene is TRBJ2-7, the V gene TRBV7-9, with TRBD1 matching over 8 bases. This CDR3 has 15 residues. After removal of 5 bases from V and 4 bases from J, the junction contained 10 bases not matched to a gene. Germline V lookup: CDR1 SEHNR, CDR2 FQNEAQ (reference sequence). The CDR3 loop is CASSAVVRGHYEQYF. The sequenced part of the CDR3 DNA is TGTGCCAGCAGCGCAGTGGTCAGGGGGCATTACGAG.

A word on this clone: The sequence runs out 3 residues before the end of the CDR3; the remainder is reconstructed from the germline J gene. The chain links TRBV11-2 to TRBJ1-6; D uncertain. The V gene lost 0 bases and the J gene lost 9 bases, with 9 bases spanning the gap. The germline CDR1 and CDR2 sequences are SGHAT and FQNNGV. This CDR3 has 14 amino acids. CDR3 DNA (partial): TGTGCCAGCAGCTTAGATAACAGAATTTCACCC. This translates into CASSLDNRISP. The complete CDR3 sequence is CASSLDNRISPLHF.

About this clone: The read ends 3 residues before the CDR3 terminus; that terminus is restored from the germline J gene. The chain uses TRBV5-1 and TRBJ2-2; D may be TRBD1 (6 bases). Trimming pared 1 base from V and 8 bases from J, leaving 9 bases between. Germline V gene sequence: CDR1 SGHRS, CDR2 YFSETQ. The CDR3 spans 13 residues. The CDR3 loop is CASSLRGQGELFF. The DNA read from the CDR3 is TGCGCCAGCAGCTTGAGGGGACAAGGGGAG.

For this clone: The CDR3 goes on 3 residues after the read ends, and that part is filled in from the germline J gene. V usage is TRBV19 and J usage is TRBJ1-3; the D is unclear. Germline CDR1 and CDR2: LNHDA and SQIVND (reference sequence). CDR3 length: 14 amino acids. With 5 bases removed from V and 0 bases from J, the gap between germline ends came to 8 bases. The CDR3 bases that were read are TGTGCCAGTAGTTGGCCAGACTCTGGAAACACC. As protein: CASSWPDSGNT. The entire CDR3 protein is CASSWPDSGNTIYF. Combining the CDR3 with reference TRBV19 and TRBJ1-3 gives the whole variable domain DGGITQSPKYLFRKEGQNVTLSCEQNLNHDAMYWYRQDPGQGLRLIYYSQIVNDFQKGDIAEGYSVSREKKESFPLTVTSAQKNPTAFYLCASSWPDSGNTIYFGEGSWLTVV.

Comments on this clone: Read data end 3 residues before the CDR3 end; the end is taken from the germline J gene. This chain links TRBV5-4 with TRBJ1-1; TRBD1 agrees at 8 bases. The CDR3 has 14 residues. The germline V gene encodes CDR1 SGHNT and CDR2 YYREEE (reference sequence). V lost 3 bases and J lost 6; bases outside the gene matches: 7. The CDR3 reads CASSYDRGLAEAFF. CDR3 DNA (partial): TGTGCCAGCAGCTATGACAGGGGCTTGGCTGAA.

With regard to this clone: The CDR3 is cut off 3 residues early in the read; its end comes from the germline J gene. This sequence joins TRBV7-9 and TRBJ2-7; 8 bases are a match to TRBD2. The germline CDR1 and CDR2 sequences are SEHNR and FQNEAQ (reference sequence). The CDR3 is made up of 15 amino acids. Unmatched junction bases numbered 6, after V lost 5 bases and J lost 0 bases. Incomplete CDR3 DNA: TGTGCCAGCAGCCCTTTACTAGCGGACTCCTACGAG. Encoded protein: CASSPLLADSYE. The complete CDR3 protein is CASSPLLADSYEQYF.